The subject of this entry is one T cell receptor beta chain. This specimen comes from a study of shared T cell receptors in the human thymus. V was clipped by 9 bases and J by 4 bases, with 18 bases between them. CDR1 is LNHDA and CDR2 is SQIVND in the germline V gene (reference sequence). This CDR3 is 14 amino acids long. The protocol was immunoSEQ multiplex PCR, while the TCRdb copy is restricted to in-frame clones and leaves out a portion. The data contain roughly 700,000 clones, approximately 87% of them singletons. This same sample was also part of a study on human thymus T cells. That study reports: Resections obtained during corrective heart surgery supplied the thymus tissue. There appeared to be biased usage of V and J genes in thymic and blood repertoires.

The material sequenced was thymocytes. The rearrangement links TRBV19 to TRBJ2-5; TRBD1 is a possible D gene (6 bases). The TCR comes from a boy younger than two with a congenital heart defect. The CDR3 DNA sequence: TGTGCCAGCGGAACCGGGCAGGGGCGAGAGACCCAGTACTTC. Translating gives CASGTGQGRETQYF.